The 27 T cell receptor beta chains listed next were all sequenced from one sample in a study of PD-1 blockade in classical Hodgkin lymphoma. The table came from immunoSEQ multiplex PCR; TCRdb's copy has only in-frame clones and leaves some out. The table lists tens of thousands of clones, about nine tenths of them singletons. Specified time point: cycle 4 day 1 (C4D1), after 5 to 7 weeks of nivolumab. Each and every patient relapsed after autologous stem cell transplantation, and patients got differing brentuximab vedotin exposure. The material was peripheral blood mononuclear cells (PBMCs), obtained before the fourth cycle of nivolumab. Receptors originate from a human donor with classical Hodgkin lymphoma.

The V call is TRBV30, the J call TRBJ1-2, with D perhaps TRBD1 (6 bases). Trimming removed 8 bases at V and 6 bases at J, with 19 bases between. This CDR3 is 13 amino acids long. Germline V CDR1 and CDR2: GTSNPN, SVGIG (reference sequence). The CDR3 DNA reads as TGTGCCACCTTAGGGGGGGGGTTCGATGGCTACACCTTC. This encodes CATLGGGFDGYTF.

The chain recombines TRBV27 with TRBJ2-1; maybe TRBD2 (7 bases). This CDR3 spans 18 amino acids. The germline CDR1 and CDR2 sequences are MNHEY and SMNVEV (reference sequence). Trimming stripped 1 base from V and 7 bases from J, with 23 bases between. The CDR3: CASSLWGGANVRSNEQFF. The CDR3 DNA reads as TGTGCCAGCAGTTTATGGGGGGGGGCTAATGTAAGGTCGAATGAGCAGTTCTTC.

The rearrangement links TRBV2 to TRBJ2-4; D not certain. The germline V gene has CDR1 SNHLY and CDR2 FYNNEI. The CDR3 totals 12 residues. V was trimmed by 11 bases and J by 4 bases, leaving 12 bases between them. CDR3 DNA sequence: TGTGCCGGCGAAGACCGAAAAAACATTCAGTACTTC. It yields the protein CAGEDRKNIQYF. The full variable domain, its missing parts supplied by reference TRBV2 and TRBJ2-4, is EPEVTQTPSHQVTQMGQEVILRCVPISNHLYFYWYRQILGQKVEFLVSFYNNEISEKSEIFDDQFSVERPDGSNFTLKIRSTKLEDSAMYFCAGEDRKNIQYFGAGTRLSVL.

This clone was seen just once. V usage is TRBV18 and J usage is TRBJ1-2; no reliable D call. This CDR3 contains 15 residues. Trimming shortened V by 6 bases and J by 4 bases, and 18 bases separated the two germline ends. Germline V lookup: CDR1 KGHSH, CDR2 LQKENI. The CDR3 reads CASSRDSKSLYGYTF. CDR3 coding DNA: TGTGCCAGCTCGCGAGACTCGAAATCCCTCTATGGCTACACCTTC.

The chain recombines TRBV9 with TRBJ1-2; 7 nucleotides align to TRBD1. CDR1 and CDR2 from the germline V gene are SGDLS and YYNGEE. J was trimmed by 10 bases and V by 4 bases; bases with no gene match: 16. The CDR3 length is 15 residues. The CDR3 protein is CASSPWDSIRRDYTF. The CDR3 nucleotides read TGTGCCAGCAGCCCTTGGGACAGCATTCGTAGGGACTACACCTTC.

The chain carries TRBV6-1 and TRBJ2-2; the D call may be TRBD1 or TRBD2 (5 bases each). Trimming removed 5 bases at V and 1 base at J, with 11 bases between. Germline V gene data show CDR1 as MNHNS and CDR2 as SASEGT. CDR3 length equals 15 residues. CDR3 bases: TGTGCCAGCAGTCCGTTGGGGGTGAACACCGGGGAGCTGTTTTTT. Protein: CASSPLGVNTGELFF.

The J gene is TRBJ2-7, the V gene TRBV18; no clear D gene. The V gene's germline CDR1 is KGHSH and CDR2 LQKENI. The CDR3 is made up of 14 amino acids. Trimming took 6 bases from V and 0 from J, leaving 12 bases between them. CDR3 sequence: CASSPSPLSYEQYF. DNA of the CDR3: TGTGCCAGCTCCCCAAGCCCCCTCTCCTACGAGCAGTACTTC.

In this sample, this clone turned up once. The genes are TRBV5-3 and TRBJ1-1, with TRBD1 identical over 9 bases. TRBV5-3 is given ORF status, its function remaining uncertain. CDR3 length: 14 amino acids. V lost 4 bases and J lost 5; bases outside the gene matches: 6. Here the CDR3 reads CARSADRGRTEAFF. DNA of the CDR3: TGTGCCAGAAGCGCGGACAGGGGAAGGACTGAAGCTTTCTTT.

V and J are TRBV25-1 and TRBJ2-1, with D possibly being TRBD2 (5 bases). Trimming took 10 bases from V and 8 from J, leaving 21 bases between them. Germline-derived CDR1 and CDR2 are MGHDK and SYGVNS. There are 14 residues in the CDR3. CDR3 coding DNA: TGTGCCACCTCAGTTTTGACTACACCCCATGAGCAGTTCTTC. It translates to CATSVLTTPHEQFF.

The genes are TRBV4-1 and TRBJ1-2; TRBD1 agrees at 7 bases. The V gene's germline CDR1 is MGHRA and CDR2 YSYEKL. The CDR3 covers 14 residues. J lost 3 bases, V lost 4 bases, and 5 bases had no gene match. DNA for the CDR3: TGCGCCAGCAGCCTCGCCACAGGGGACTATGGCTACACCTTC. Its translation: CASSLATGDYGYTF.

The V and J genes are TRBV7-9 and TRBJ1-1, with D possibly being TRBD1 (6 bases). The germline V and J ends were trimmed by 5 bases and 0 bases, with 13 bases remaining between them. Looked up from germline, CDR1 is SEHNR and CDR2 is FQNEAQ (reference sequence). The CDR3 runs 15 residues. This chain's CDR3 is CASSAAQGMNTEAFF. The CDR3 DNA is TGTGCCAGCAGCGCCGCACAGGGAATGAACACTGAAGCTTTCTTT. The complete variable domain, with remaining parts taken from reference TRBV7-9 and TRBJ1-1, reads DTGVSQNPRHKITKRGQNVTFRCDPISEHNRLYWYRQTLGQGPEFLTYFQNEAQLEKSRLLSDRFSAERPKGSFSTLEIQRTEQGDSAMYLCASSAAQGMNTEAFFGQGTRLTVV.

The genes are TRBV27 and TRBJ2-3, with D possibly matching TRBD2 (6 bases). The CDR3 totals 15 residues. The germline V gene has CDR1 MNHEY and CDR2 SMNVEV (reference sequence). Trimming stripped 1 base from V and 1 base from J, with 9 bases between. The CDR3 sequence is CASSLLADRTDTQYF. The CDR3 DNA sequence: TGTGCCAGCAGTTTATTAGCGGACCGCACAGATACGCAGTATTTT.

The J gene is TRBJ2-6, the V gene TRBV5-3, with 8 positions matching TRBD1. TRBV5-3 is treated as an ORF (open reading frame) with a function not yet certain. V trimming: 10 bases; J trimming: 0 bases; junction bases outside the gene matches: 9. The CDR3 contains 16 residues. CDR3: CAAGQGQSSGANVLTF. CDR3 DNA sequence: TGTGCCGCCGGACAGGGTCAAAGCTCTGGGGCCAACGTCCTGACTTTC.

The rearrangement joins TRBV19 to TRBJ2-1, with 9 bases that match TRBD2. The CDR3 has 16 residues. Per the germline V gene, CDR1 is LNHDA and CDR2 is SQIVND (reference sequence). V lost 6 bases and J lost 1; bases outside the gene matches: 7. The CDR3 loop reads CASSPLSGGSYNEQFF. Here the CDR3 DNA reads TGTGCCAGTAGCCCGCTTAGCGGGGGATCCTACAATGAGCAGTTCTTC. The entire variable domain, with the rest obtained from reference TRBV19 and TRBJ2-1, is as follows: DGGITQSPKYLFRKEGQNVTLSCEQNLNHDAMYWYRQDPGQGLRLIYYSQIVNDFQKGDIAEGYSVSREKKESFPLTVTSAQKNPTAFYLCASSPLSGGSYNEQFFGPGTRLTVL.

The chain combines TRBV7-8 with TRBJ1-1; D is unresolved. This CDR3 contains 12 residues. The germline V and J ends were trimmed by 3 bases and 5 bases, with 7 bases remaining between them. The germline CDR1 and CDR2 sequences are SGHVS and FQNEAQ. CDR3 in amino acids: CASSLSPTEAFF. The CDR3 DNA follows: TGTGCCAGCAGCTTGTCACCTACTGAAGCTTTCTTT.

This chain joins TRBV4-3 and TRBJ1-2; D is uncertain. The CDR3 consists of 14 residues. Germline lookup yields CDR1 LGHNA and CDR2 YSLEER. The ends were cut back, 1 base at V and 2 bases at J, with 8 bases in the middle. The CDR3 nucleotides read TGCGCCAGCAGCCAAGTCCCGAGCAACTATGGCTACACCTTC. Translated, it gives CASSQVPSNYGYTF.

The chain carries TRBV25-1 and TRBJ1-2, with D perhaps TRBD1 (5 bases). Germline CDR1 is MGHDK and CDR2 is SYGVNS. The CDR3 runs 15 residues. V lost 3 bases and J 4 bases, leaving 15 bases between the germline ends. Here the CDR3 DNA reads TGTGCCAGCAGTGAGAGGCAGGGATACGGCTATGGCTACACCTTC. It specifies CASSERQGYGYGYTF.

The chain joins TRBV6-1 to TRBJ2-3; D assignment may be TRBD1 or TRBD2 (6 bases each). The CDR3 is 14 amino acids. Trimming removed 8 bases from V and 2 bases from J, with 14 bases in between. From germline, CDR1 is MNHNS and CDR2 SASEGT. The CDR3 here is CASLGRGLTDTQYF. The CDR3 bases are TGTGCCAGCCTAGGTCGGGGGCTCACAGATACGCAGTATTTT.

This clone was seen once. This sequence joins TRBV29-1 and TRBJ2-5, with D possibly being TRBD1 (5 bases). There are 13 residues in the CDR3. Germline loops: CDR1 SQVTM, CDR2 ANQGSEA. V lost 7 bases to trimming and J lost 0 bases, with 12 bases between them. CDR3 residues: CSAEDRNQETQYF. The CDR3 DNA sequence: TGCAGCGCCGAAGACAGAAACCAAGAGACCCAGTACTTC.

This rearrangement joins TRBV4-3 to TRBJ2-7, with 9 bases identical to TRBD2. V lost 3 bases, J lost 4 bases, and 10 bases stayed unmatched. Germline V gene lookup returns CDR1 LGHNA and CDR2 YSLEER. The CDR3 has 16 residues. The CDR3 protein is CASSQVSAGGLYEQYF. The CDR3 DNA sequence: TGCGCCAGCAGCCAGGTCTCCGCGGGGGGGTTGTACGAGCAGTACTTC.

In this sample, this clone turned up once. The DNA of the CDR3 is TGCGCCAGCGCTGCAGGGGAGTTAAGAACTGAAGCTTTCTTT. Its translation: CASAAGELRTEAFF. The J gene is TRBJ1-1, the V gene TRBV4-3; tentative D call: TRBD1 (6 bases). Trimming took 8 bases from V and 5 from J, leaving 18 bases between them. Germline V CDR1 and CDR2: LGHNA, YSLEER. The length of the CDR3 is 14 residues.

V gene TRBV19 combines with J gene TRBJ2-5, with 8 bases matching TRBD2. The CDR3 consists of 14 residues. Trimming took 5 bases from V and 0 from J; bases not matched to a gene: 2. Germline V gene data show CDR1 as LNHDA and CDR2 as SQIVND (reference sequence). The CDR3 bases are TGTGCCAGTAGTCGCGGGGGGTACCAAGAGACCCAGTACTTC. Amino acids: CASSRGGYQETQYF.

The rearrangement uses TRBV19 and TRBJ2-7; TRBD2 aligns across 8 bases. This CDR3 contains 14 residues. CDR1 is LNHDA and CDR2 is SQIVND in the germline V gene (reference sequence). Trimming at V came to 1 base and at J to 3 bases, leaving 2 bases not matched to a gene. Written as DNA, the CDR3 is TGTGCCAGTAGTATAGCACTAGCGGACTACGAGCAGTACTTC. Translation: CASSIALADYEQYF. Full variable domain (remainder filled in from reference TRBV19 and TRBJ2-7): DGGITQSPKYLFRKEGQNVTLSCEQNLNHDAMYWYRQDPGQGLRLIYYSQIVNDFQKGDIAEGYSVSREKKESFPLTVTSAQKNPTAFYLCASSIALADYEQYFGPGTRLTVT.

This clone was picked up a small number of times. This chain joins TRBV7-5 and TRBJ2-1; the tabulated D call, TRBD1, remains unverified against the DNA. TRBV7-5 constitutes a pseudogene. The CDR3 is made up of 13 amino acids. In nucleotides, the CDR3 is TGTGCCAGAAGCCACCACAGGGCCCCTGAGCAGTTCTTC. Protein: CARSHHRAPEQFF.

The chain couples TRBV6-1 to TRBJ2-7; 7 nucleotides match TRBD1. The length of the CDR3 is 14 residues. Germline V gene data show CDR1 as MNHNS and CDR2 as SASEGT. The trim removed 9 bases at V and 1 base at J, leaving 9 bases unmatched. For the CDR3, the DNA is TGTGCCAGTATCAGGGGGTGGCCATCCTACGAGCAGTACTTC. Its translation is CASIRGWPSYEQYF.

J is TRBJ1-2 and V is TRBV30; D unresolved. V was trimmed by 2 bases and J by 8 bases, leaving 12 bases between them. Germline V gene sequence: CDR1 GTSNPN, CDR2 SVGIG (reference sequence). The CDR3 has 12 residues. CDR3 sequence: CAWSLDRRGYTF. CDR3 nucleotide sequence: TGTGCCTGGAGTCTAGACCGGCGGGGCTACACCTTC. The variable domain in full, with the rest retrieved from reference TRBV30 and TRBJ1-2, is SQTIHQWPATLVQPVGSPLSLECTVEGTSNPNLYWYRQAAGRGLQLLFYSVGIGQISSEVPQNLSASRPQDRQFILSSKKLLLSDSGFYLCAWSLDRRGYTFGSGTRLTVV.

The CDR3 sequence is CASSFPGGNQPQHF. CDR3 sequence (DNA): TGTGCCAGCAGCTTTCCAGGGGGCAATCAGCCCCAGCATTTT. The J gene is TRBJ1-5, the V gene TRBV7-2; a possible D gene is TRBD1 (6 bases). The CDR3 sequence is 14 residues long. Between the trimmed V and J ends, which lost 3 bases and 2 bases, there was a span of 8 bases. CDR1 and CDR2 (germline): SGHTA, FQGNSA.